Listed below are T cell receptor beta chains from one sample, sequenced in a study of patients and donors after allogeneic stem cell transplantation. From the RT-PCR reads, TCRdb called clonotypes with MiXCR, one entry per CDR3 protein. Of around 150,000 distinct CDR3 sequences listed, approximately 40% are singletons. The material sequenced was blood, either unsorted or a sorted T cell fraction (not recorded which). The receptors stem from a human donor who was either an allogeneic HSCT recipient or a stem cell or donor lymphocyte infusion donor (not recorded which). It is not recorded whose cells these are; they may come from a transplant donor. The CDR3 runs from the conserved cysteine through the conserved F or W. A D gene is named only where the DNA matches it firmly. The size of a clone is reported for some rows only, either as once, few or many, or as a class for expanded clones.

cdr3_nt cdr3_aa d_call v_call clone_size j_call
TGTGCCAGCAGCTTAGATTTGGCTCAGCCCCAGCATTTT CASSLDLAQPQHF NA TRBV7-2 few TRBJ1-5
TGTGCCAGCAGTATTGGGCCCTATGGCTACACCTTC CASSIGPYGYTF NA TRBV6-5 NA TRBJ1-2
TGTGCCAGCAGTTACTCTGGTGGGGCCGGAGGTCAGCCCCAGCATTTT CASSYSGGAGGQPQHF NA TRBV6-5 few TRBJ1-5
TGTGCCAGCAGCCAAGTAGGGTACACTGAAGCTTTCTTT CASSQVGYTEAFF NA TRBV4-2 NA TRBJ1-1
TGCGCCAGCAGCCTGGAGGGGCAGCGCGAGCAGTACTTC CASSLEGQREQYF NA TRBV5-1 few TRBJ2-7
TGTGCCAGCAGCGCCCGGGACCCCGTTTTT CASSARDPVF NA TRBV6-1 few TRBJ1-5
TGTGCCAGCAGTGCGACGGGAGGTGGGCCCCAGCATTTT CASSATGGGPQHF NA TRBV27 NA TRBJ1-5
TGTGCCAGCAACAGTCAGGGGGTGGGGCGCTATGGCTACACCTTC CASNSQGVGRYGYTF TRBD1 TRBV9 NA TRBJ1-2
TGTGCCAGCAGTTACTCGAACTCCCCCGCCAGGGGCTACACCTTC CASSYSNSPARGYTF NA TRBV6-6 NA TRBJ1-2
TGTGCCAGCAGTTCCCCTCTCACAGGGAATCAGCCCCAGCATTTT CASSSPLTGNQPQHF NA TRBV12-3/TRBV12-4 few TRBJ1-5
TGCGCCAGCAGCCAAGATGGGGGCAGGGATCAGCCCCAGCATTTT CASSQDGGRDQPQHF NA TRBV4-3 few TRBJ1-5
TGTGCCAGCAGCGGACAGGGGGGGTATGGCTACACCTTC CASSGQGGYGYTF TRBD1 TRBV12-3/TRBV12-4 many TRBJ1-2
TGTGCCAGCAGCTCCCAACCCAGGGCTAATGAAAAACTGTTTTTT CASSSQPRANEKLFF NA TRBV9 NA TRBJ1-4
TGTGCCAGCAGTGAGGCAGCTATGGGAGGCTACACCTTC CASSEAAMGGYTF NA TRBV25-1 few TRBJ1-2
TGCAGCGTCGAGACAGTTCGCGCTTTCTTT CSVETVRAFF NA TRBV29-1 NA TRBJ1-1
TGTGCCAGCAGCCGAGGCGGAACGGGTTCACCCCTCCACTTT CASSRGGTGSPLHF NA TRBV7-3 NA TRBJ1-6
TGTGCCAGCAGCCCCCGGGGAGGAAGCCTTAACTATGGCTACACCTTC CASSPRGGSLNYGYTF NA TRBV12-3/TRBV12-4 once TRBJ1-2
TGTGCCACCAGCAGAGATGTAGGGTATAGCAATCAGCCCCAGCATTTT CATSRDVGYSNQPQHF NA TRBV15 few TRBJ1-5
TGTGCCAGTAGTGCTTCGCGGAATGAAGCTTTCTTT CASSASRNEAFF NA TRBV19 NA TRBJ1-1
TGTGCCAGCAGCTACAGGGCAAGGACTGAAGCTTTCTTT CASSYRARTEAFF NA TRBV6-6 NA TRBJ1-1
TGTGCCAGCAGTTACACACGGGCGGATCAGCCCCAGCATTTT CASSYTRADQPQHF NA TRBV6-5 NA TRBJ1-5
TGCGCCAGCAGCTTCCGACAGGGTTGGGGTGAGCAGTTCTTC CASSFRQGWGEQFF TRBD1 TRBV4-3 NA TRBJ2-1
TGTGCCAGCAGTTTACTAGGGGGGGCCCAGTTCTTC CASSLLGGAQFF NA TRBV12-3/TRBV12-4 few TRBJ2-1
TGTGCCAGCAGTGAAGCCTCTTGGTACAATGAGCAGTTCTTC CASSEASWYNEQFF NA TRBV2 NA TRBJ2-1
TGTGCCAGCACCCCAGGGACCACAGGGAACACCGGGGAGCTGTTTTTT CASTPGTTGNTGELFF NA TRBV2 few TRBJ2-2
TGTGCCAGCAGCGCCTTGAGTCAAGAGACCCAGTACTTC CASSALSQETQYF NA TRBV9 NA TRBJ2-5